The rows below give T cell receptor beta chains drawn from one sample of a study of T cell repertoires in cytomegalovirus infection. A single record per CDR3 protein comes from TCRdb applying MiXCR to the reads. The sample lists 200,000 to 250,000 distinct CDR3 sequences, roughly 22% occurring once. Material: CD8+ T cells from PBMCs. The origin of the receptors is a human donor in good health (CMV status not recorded). Some clones in this sample may be carry-over from other donors' samples. CDR3s include the opening cysteine and the closing phenylalanine or tryptophan. Each record gives: CDR3 protein, CDR3 DNA, J gene, V gene, D gene, clone size. A D gene is named only where the DNA matches it firmly. Clone size is stated in some rows and not others, as once, few, many or a class when expanded.

CASRSPGRGEKLFF TGTGCCAGCAGATCTCCGGGGAGAGGTGAAAAACTGTTTTTT TRBJ1-4 TRBV25-1 NA once
CAISDSQRRGDETQYF TGTGCCATCAGTGACTCCCAGCGCCGGGGGGACGAGACCCAGTACTTC TRBJ2-5 TRBV10-3 TRBD2 NA
CAGGDIGSTDTQYF TGTGCCGGGGGGGACATAGGAAGCACAGATACGCAGTATTTT TRBJ2-3 TRBV12-5 TRBD2 many
CASSESARLSTDTQYF TGTGCCAGCAGTGAATCGGCCCGACTCAGCACAGATACGCAGTATTTT TRBJ2-3 TRBV25-1 NA few
CASSPPWQGNIQYF TGTGCCAGCAGCCCACCTTGGCAGGGTAACATTCAGTACTTC TRBJ2-4 TRBV7-9 NA NA
CASSLVHRVNYGYTF TGTGCCAGCAGTTTAGTCCACAGGGTAAACTATGGCTACACCTTC TRBJ1-2 TRBV28 NA NA
CASSPGTSLRETQYF TGCGCCAGCAGTCCCGGGACTAGCTTGAGAGAGACCCAGTACTTC TRBJ2-5 TRBV5-1 TRBD2 NA
CASSEYSGSLVEQYF TGTGCCAGCAGTGAATATTCGGGCTCCTTGGTGGAGCAGTACTTC TRBJ2-7 TRBV2 NA many
CASSLVPGQGVSNEQFF TGTGCCAGCAGTTTGGTCCCGGGACAGGGAGTTAGTAATGAGCAGTTCTTC TRBJ2-1 TRBV28 TRBD1 many
CASRRRDSVDTEAFF TGTGCCAGCAGGCGGCGAGACAGTGTCGACACTGAAGCTTTCTTT TRBJ1-1 TRBV5-6 NA NA
CASSQPYGYTF TGTGCCAGCAGTCAACCCTATGGCTACACCTTC TRBJ1-2 TRBV6-2/TRBV6-3 NA NA
CASISEGGGGTDTQYF TGTGCCAGCATCTCCGAGGGCGGGGGGGGCACAGATACGCAGTATTTT TRBJ2-3 TRBV7-2 TRBD2 NA
CASSPSGQGVPEAFF TGTGCCAGCAGCCCCTCGGGACAGGGGGTTCCTGAAGCTTTCTTT TRBJ1-1 TRBV7-6 TRBD1 many
CASMEGPDSGNTIYF TGTGCCAGCATGGAGGGCCCCGACTCTGGAAACACCATATATTTT TRBJ1-3 TRBV2 NA NA
CSVAGHPESSYNEQFF TGCAGCGTTGCGGGACACCCGGAGAGCTCCTACAATGAGCAGTTCTTC TRBJ2-1 TRBV29-1 NA NA
CASSPEGTVYGYTF TGTGCCAGCTCACCAGAAGGTACTGTCTATGGCTACACCTTC TRBJ1-2 TRBV18 NA NA
CASSLMRDEQFF TGTGCCAGCAGCTTAATGAGGGATGAGCAGTTCTTC TRBJ2-1 TRBV7-2 NA many
CASSPIWAADTQYF TGTGCCAGCAGCCCGATCTGGGCGGCAGATACGCAGTATTTT TRBJ2-3 TRBV7-8 NA many
CASSIGAGSYEQYF TGTGCCAGTAGTATCGGCGCTGGTTCCTACGAGCAGTACTTC TRBJ2-7 TRBV19 NA NA
CAISQTPGGYTF TGTGCCATCAGTCAGACTCCAGGGGGCTACACCTTC TRBJ1-2 TRBV10-3 NA many
CASSPGGILAKNIQYF TGTGCCAGCAGTCCCGGCGGCATCTTAGCCAAAAACATTCAGTACTTC TRBJ2-4 TRBV25-1 NA once
CATDGGGHPDEQYF TGTGCCACAGACGGAGGGGGCCACCCCGACGAGCAGTACTTC TRBJ2-7 TRBV6-6 NA NA
CASIGEGPLGTEAFF TGTGCCAGCATTGGGGAGGGCCCTCTCGGGACTGAAGCTTTCTTT TRBJ1-1 TRBV2 NA NA
CASSLDLVGLIDEQYF TGTGCCAGCAGCTTAGATTTGGTGGGGCTTATTGACGAGCAGTACTTC TRBJ2-7 TRBV11-2 NA NA
CSASHEGDFEETQYF TGCAGTGCTAGTCATGAGGGCGACTTCGAAGAGACCCAGTACTTC TRBJ2-5 TRBV20-1 NA NA
CATSREWGGADTQYF TGTGCCACCAGCAGAGAGTGGGGGGGCGCAGATACGCAGTATTTT TRBJ2-3 TRBV15 NA NA
CSARDWSDTQYF TGCAGTGCTAGAGATTGGTCAGATACGCAGTATTTT TRBJ2-3 TRBV20-1 NA NA
CASSLPGDRAYEQYF TGTGCCAGCAGCTTGCCCGGGGACAGGGCCTACGAGCAGTACTTC TRBJ2-7 TRBV7-9 TRBD1 many
CASSQRTASNSPLHF TGTGCCAGCAGTCAACGGACAGCTTCTAATTCACCCCTCCACTTT TRBJ1-6 TRBV28 NA many
CASSLAGDETQYF TGTGCCAGCAGCCTAGCGGGGGACGAGACCCAGTACTTC TRBJ2-5 TRBV7-9 TRBD2 few
CASSGQGGEKLFF TGTGCCAGCAGCGGACAGGGTGGTGAAAAACTGTTTTTT TRBJ1-4 TRBV27 TRBD1 NA
CASSAKAGSTDTQYF TGTGCCAGCAGCGCGAAGGCGGGGAGCACAGATACGCAGTATTTT TRBJ2-3 TRBV9 NA few
CASSLYSDYEQYF TGTGCCAGCAGTCTCTACAGCGACTACGAGCAGTACTTC TRBJ2-7 TRBV7-9 NA once
CASSPGTYNEQFF TGTGCCAGCAGCCCCGGGACATACAATGAGCAGTTCTTC TRBJ2-1 TRBV9 NA many
CSGNRVGNTEAFF TGCAGCGGGAACAGGGTTGGCAACACTGAAGCTTTCTTT TRBJ1-1 TRBV29-1 NA NA
CASTSSRSALYEQYF TGTGCCAGCACCTCTAGTCGCAGTGCCCTCTACGAGCAGTACTTC TRBJ2-7 TRBV28 NA NA
CSARVGNGNTIYF TGCAGTGCGCGGGTGGGGAATGGAAACACCATATATTTT TRBJ1-3 TRBV20-1 NA NA
CSVTGHTYEQYF TGCAGCGTTACGGGACATACCTACGAGCAGTACTTC TRBJ2-7 TRBV29-1 NA few
CASSWDDSPLHF TGCGCCAGCAGCTGGGACGATTCACCCCTCCACTTT TRBJ1-6 TRBV5-1 NA once
CSAVGQSYEQYF TGCAGTGCGGTAGGACAGAGCTACGAGCAGTACTTC TRBJ2-7 TRBV20-1 NA NA
CASSQDRRLGGYTF TGTGCCAGCAGCCAGGACAGACGTTTGGGTGGCTACACCTTC TRBJ1-2 TRBV7-2 NA many